The 5 T cell receptor beta chains listed next were all sequenced from one sample in a study of T cells in Graves' hyperthyroidism and ophthalmopathy. What was amplified from RNA transcripts were TCR beta CDR3 regions. With the HTBI primer set, the TCR CDR3 went through a first round of RT-PCR. TCRdb reanalysed the multiplex PCR reads using MiXCR and keeps one entry per CDR3 protein. The sample holds over 500,000 distinct CDR3 sequences, around 16% seen once. Sequenced: blood. Receptors originate from a woman younger than 45 with Graves' ophthalmopathy.

There are many counts of this clonotype. V usage is TRBV9 and J usage is TRBJ2-2; the match to TRBD2 covers 7 bases. The CDR3 is made up of 15 amino acids. Losses at the gene ends were 4 bases for V and 0 bases for J; bases not matched to a gene: 3. Germline V lookup: CDR1 SGDLS, CDR2 YYNGEE. The CDR3 here is CASSPGTTNTGELFF. The CDR3, as DNA: TGTGCCAGCAGCCCCGGGACTACGAACACCGGGGAGCTGTTTTTT. Full variable domain (rest looked up from reference TRBV9 and TRBJ2-2): DSGVTQTPKHLITATGQRVTLRCSPRSGDLSVYWYQQSLDQGLQFLIQYYNGEERAKGNILERFSAQQFPDLHSELNLSSLELGDSALYFCASSPGTTNTGELFFGEGSRLTVL.

A note on this clonotype: This may be a read error, as it is one base from a much larger clone. V and J are TRBV7-9 and TRBJ1-2, with 9 positions matching TRBD1. Trimming removed 5 bases from V and 2 bases from J; junction bases left unmatched: 12. This CDR3 comprises 17 residues. The germline V gene encodes CDR1 SEHNR and CDR2 FQNEAQ (reference sequence). In DNA, the CDR3 is TGTGCCAGCAGCCCCGCCACCACTGGACAGGGGAACTATGGCTACACCTTC. This sequence encodes CASSPATTGQGNYGYTF.

The rearrangement links TRBV20-1 to TRBJ2-5, with TRBD2 matching over 10 bases. The CDR3 covers 13 residues. The germline gives CDR1 DFQATT, CDR2 SNEGSKA (reference sequence). V lost 4 bases and J lost 11; bases outside the gene matches: 10. CDR3 in amino acids: CSATPAGGPGQYF. DNA for the CDR3: TGCAGTGCTACCCCAGCGGGAGGGCCGGGACAGTACTTC.

Only a few counts were recorded for this clonotype. J is TRBJ2-7 and V is TRBV7-9; 8 bases are shared with TRBD1. There are 15 residues in the CDR3. Germline V CDR1 and CDR2: SEHNR, FQNEAQ (reference sequence). The V and J ends lost 5 bases and 2 bases, in that order; junction bases with no gene match: 8. CDR3 bases: TGTGCCAGCAGCCCCCCGACAGGGGTCCCCTACGAGCAGTACTTC. Encoded protein: CASSPPTGVPYEQYF. The variable domain in full, with the rest retrieved from reference TRBV7-9 and TRBJ2-7, is DTGVSQNPRHKITKRGQNVTFRCDPISEHNRLYWYRQTLGQGPEFLTYFQNEAQLEKSRLLSDRFSAERPKGSFSTLEIQRTEQGDSAMYLCASSPPTGVPYEQYFGPGTRLTVT.

In this sample, this clonotype turned up a few times. The chain recombines TRBV28 with TRBJ2-7; maybe TRBD2 (5 bases). The CDR3 is made up of 13 amino acids. The germline CDR1 and CDR2 sequences are MDHEN and SYDVKM. Trimming stripped 1 base from V and 3 bases from J, with 7 bases between. CDR3: CASSLLEGYEQYF. CDR3 nucleotides: TGTGCCAGCAGTTTATTAGAGGGCTACGAGCAGTACTTC.